This entry lists 24 T cell receptor beta chains sequenced from one sample in a study of shared clonotypes between healthy human individuals. Produced via immunoSEQ multiplex PCR; TCRdb's table is partial and in-frame only. This sample has roughly 2 million clones, with about 95% found just once. Naive CD8 cells, CD45RO-negative and positively selected for CCR7, excluded terminally differentiated effector memory CD45RA+ cells. Sample: naive CD8+ T cells sorted from blood. The receptor source for this set is a man aged 18 to 30 in good health.

As DNA, the CDR3 is TGTGCCAGTAGTATAGGGCCGGGGCCCTACGAGCAGTACTTC. It translates to CASSIGPGPYEQYF. The V call is TRBV19, the J call TRBJ2-7; D tentatively fits TRBD1 or TRBD2 (5 bases each). V was pared by 1 base and J by 2 bases, with 9 bases between. Germline V gene lookup returns CDR1 LNHDA and CDR2 SQIVND (reference sequence). This CDR3 is built from 14 residues.

This chain joins TRBV9 and TRBJ2-6; D might be TRBD1 (5 bases). The germline V gene encodes CDR1 SGDLS and CDR2 YYNGEE. This CDR3 is 17 amino acids long. V lost 0 bases, J lost 2 bases, and 12 bases lay in between. Here the CDR3 reads CASSVDRRAAGANVLTF. CDR3 coding DNA: TGTGCCAGCAGCGTAGATCGCAGGGCGGCTGGGGCCAACGTCCTGACTTTC.

In DNA, the CDR3 is TGTGCCATCAGTGCAGACGAAGCGAACACCGGGGAGCTGTTTTTT. Translation gives CAISADEANTGELFF. The chain has TRBV10-3 and TRBJ2-2, with D unresolved. The CDR3 loop spans 15 amino acids. Trimming removed 4 bases from V and 0 bases from J, with 9 bases in between. Per the germline V gene, CDR1 is ENHRY and CDR2 is SYGVKD.

In regard to this clone: This sample also contains other DNA sequences that code for the same CDR3. V gene TRBV19 combines with J gene TRBJ2-1; the D is unclear. Germline lookup yields CDR1 LNHDA and CDR2 SQIVND (reference sequence). This CDR3 spans 13 amino acids. Trimming removed 3 bases at V and 3 bases at J, with 6 bases between. The CDR3 DNA reads as TGTGCCAGTAGTATGGGTCTCTACAATGAGCAGTTCTTC. Encoded protein: CASSMGLYNEQFF.

This sequence joins TRBV7-9 and TRBJ2-5; TRBD2 agrees at 8 bases. Germline-derived CDR1 and CDR2 are SEHNR and FQNEAQ (reference sequence). Trimming removed 7 bases from V and 0 bases from J; junction bases left unmatched: 4. This CDR3 spans 14 amino acids. In DNA form, the CDR3 reads TGTGCCAGCATCTCACTAGCGGACCAAGAGACCCAGTACTTC. It is translated as CASISLADQETQYF.

This clone was observed a handful of times. Other nucleotide sequences in the sample specify the same CDR3. The J gene is TRBJ2-7, the V gene TRBV7-9; 9 bases map to TRBD1. The length of the CDR3 is 13 residues. Per the germline V gene, CDR1 is SEHNR and CDR2 is FQNEAQ (reference sequence). Trimming took 5 bases from V and 6 from J; bases not matched to a gene: 5. The CDR3 DNA sequence: TGTGCCAGCAGCCCTACGACAGGGGGCGAGCAGTACTTC. Its translation is CASSPTTGGEQYF.

The gene calls are TRBV7-9 and TRBJ2-7; a weak D match, TRBD1 (6 bases). The V and J ends lost 5 bases and 3 bases respectively, with 17 bases between them. In germline, CDR1 is SEHNR, CDR2 FQNEAQ (reference sequence). This CDR3 has 15 amino acids. CDR3 sequence: CASSAYVGADYEQYF. CDR3 sequence (DNA): TGTGCCAGCAGCGCCTACGTGGGGGCGGACTACGAGCAGTACTTC.

V is TRBV11-2 and J is TRBJ2-7, with a possible D match to TRBD2 (5 bases). The CDR3 consists of 14 residues. The ends were cut back, 2 bases at V and 3 bases at J, with 11 bases in the middle. The germline CDR1 and CDR2 sequences are SGHAT and FQNNGV. Here the CDR3 DNA reads TGTGCCAGCAGCTTATGGGAAGCGGACTACGAGCAGTACTTC. Protein sequence: CASSLWEADYEQYF.

The genes are TRBV2 and TRBJ2-1; D possibly uses TRBD1 or TRBD2 (5 bases each). The CDR3 is 13 residues long. V was trimmed by 9 bases and J by 6 bases, leaving 15 bases between them. CDR1 and CDR2 (germline): SNHLY, FYNNEI. The CDR3 loop is CASKGFGGNEQFF. The CDR3 DNA reads TGTGCCAGTAAGGGGTTTGGGGGCAATGAGCAGTTCTTC.

This rearrangement joins TRBV27 to TRBJ2-5; a possible D gene is TRBD2 (6 bases). Trimming removed 0 bases at V and 0 bases at J, with 17 bases between. CDR1 and CDR2 (germline): MNHEY, SMNVEV (reference sequence). The CDR3 has 18 amino acids. CDR3 DNA sequence: TGTGCCAGCAGTTTATCGGGTGGGACTTTCGGAAACCAAGAGACCCAGTACTTC. It is translated as CASSLSGGTFGNQETQYF.

The genes are TRBV7-6 and TRBJ1-1, with D possibly TRBD1 on 5 matching bases. The length of the CDR3 is 15 residues. From germline, CDR1 is SGHVS and CDR2 FNYEAQ. The V gene lost 5 bases and the J gene lost 4 bases, with 17 bases spanning the gap. The CDR3: CASSPEGVGGTEAFF. The CDR3 region has the DNA TGTGCCAGCAGCCCAGAAGGGGTGGGAGGCACTGAAGCTTTCTTT.

This chain connects TRBV19 to TRBJ2-7, with no clear D. CDR3 length: 13 residues. V lost 5 bases and J lost 2, with 10 bases in between. Germline CDR1 reads LNHDA; CDR2 reads SQIVND (reference sequence). CDR3 DNA: TGTGCCAGTAGTTACGGCCGGACCTACGAGCAGTACTTC. Its translation is CASSYGRTYEQYF.

Comments on this clone: Other nucleotide sequences from this sample produce the same CDR3. This sequence joins TRBV6-5 and TRBJ2-5; TRBD2 matches at 8 bases. V gave up 7 bases and J gave up 5 bases; unmatched junction bases: 0. Per germline, CDR1 MNHEY and CDR2 SVGAGI. The CDR3 loop spans 11 amino acids. The chain's CDR3 is CASTGGETQYF. The CDR3 nucleotides are TGTGCCAGCACGGGAGGGGAGACCCAGTACTTC.

This chain connects TRBV7-9 to TRBJ2-7; 12 bases are shared with TRBD2. CDR1 and CDR2 (germline): SEHNR, FQNEAQ (reference sequence). Trimming at V came to 5 bases and at J to 4 bases, leaving 15 bases not matched to a gene. This CDR3 is 18 amino acids long. The CDR3 DNA sequence: TGTGCCAGCAGCGATCCTAGCGGGGGGGCCTTTCTGAATTACGAGCAGTACTTC. This sequence encodes CASSDPSGGAFLNYEQYF.

This clone was found once. V gene TRBV4-1 combines with J gene TRBJ1-1; D remains ambiguous. Trimming took 0 bases from V and 0 from J, leaving 5 bases between them. Germline V gene lookup returns CDR1 MGHRA and CDR2 YSYEKL. The CDR3 contains 14 residues. CDR3 coding DNA: TGCGCCAGCAGCCAAGATAAAGTGAACACTGAAGCTTTCTTT. This translates into CASSQDKVNTEAFF.

The rearrangement uses TRBV15 and TRBJ2-4; D unclear. The CDR3 covers 13 residues. Germline CDR1 is LNHNV and CDR2 is YYDKDF (reference sequence). V lost 0 bases to trimming and J lost 5 bases, with 5 bases between them. CDR3 in DNA: TGTGCCACCAGCAGAGATTCAGAAAACATTCAGTACTTC. This codes for CATSRDSENIQYF.

This clone was recorded once. Other DNA sequences in this sample translate to the same CDR3. The V call is TRBV11-2, the J call TRBJ1-1; D unclear. The germline gives CDR1 SGHAT, CDR2 FQNNGV. The V end was cut by 3 bases, the J end by 0 bases, with 5 bases between. This CDR3 spans 13 amino acids. The CDR3 DNA follows: TGTGCCAGCAGCTTTGAGTTGAACACTGAAGCTTTCTTT. Protein sequence: CASSFELNTEAFF.

The V and J genes are TRBV10-3 and TRBJ2-7; the D is unclear. In germline, CDR1 is ENHRY, CDR2 SYGVKD. The CDR3 is 13 residues long. Trimming took 0 bases from V and 6 from J, leaving 9 bases between them. CDR3 coding DNA: TGTGCCATCAGTGAGTCCTTCCCAGCCGAGCAGTACTTC. Amino acid sequence: CAISESFPAEQYF.

V usage is TRBV13 and J usage is TRBJ1-1; D unresolved. The CDR3 loop spans 12 amino acids. Trimming pared 5 bases from V and 1 base from J, leaving 5 bases between. The V gene's germline CDR1 is PRHDT and CDR2 FYEKMQ (reference sequence). The CDR3 sequence: CASSTTNTEAFF. Here the CDR3 DNA reads TGTGCCAGCAGCACGACGAACACTGAAGCTTTCTTT.

With regard to this clone: The same CDR3 also results from other DNA sequences found in this sample. The chain combines TRBV7-6 with TRBJ2-7; 8 positions agree with TRBD2. Germline V gene lookup returns CDR1 SGHVS and CDR2 FNYEAQ. Trimming cost V 1 base and J 0 bases; bases outside gene matches: 5. There are 16 residues in the CDR3. Here the CDR3 reads CASSLGSGGSSYEQYF. CDR3 DNA: TGTGCCAGCAGCTTAGGGAGCGGGGGATCCTCCTACGAGCAGTACTTC.

The V and J genes are TRBV27 and TRBJ1-5; D may be TRBD1 (5 bases). This CDR3 comprises 16 residues. Looked up from germline, CDR1 is MNHEY and CDR2 is SMNVEV (reference sequence). Trimming shortened V by 5 bases and J by 1 base, and 15 bases separated the two germline ends. The CDR3 loop reads CASSPGTSPSNQPQHF. The CDR3 DNA follows: TGTGCCAGCAGTCCGGGGACCTCTCCCAGCAATCAGCCCCAGCATTTT.

Written as DNA, the CDR3 is TGTGCCAGCAGTTTATTAAGGGCTAGCCCCTACAATGAGCAGTTCTTC. The encoded protein is CASSLLRASPYNEQFF. The chain is built from TRBV27 and TRBJ2-1; D possibly corresponds to TRBD2 (5 bases). The V gene lost 1 base and the J gene lost 2 bases, with 12 bases spanning the gap. Per the germline V gene, CDR1 is MNHEY and CDR2 is SMNVEV (reference sequence). The CDR3 runs 16 residues.

The V call is TRBV4-1, the J call TRBJ2-7; 9 bases align to TRBD2. The junction had 8 bases not matched to a gene; V was cut back by 1 base and J by 7 bases. Germline V gene data show CDR1 as MGHRA and CDR2 as YSYEKL. CDR3 length: 15 residues. The CDR3: CASSQAAAGGFEQYF. The DNA of the CDR3 is TGCGCCAGCAGCCAAGCGGCAGCGGGAGGTTTTGAGCAGTACTTC.

The gene calls are TRBV5-1 and TRBJ1-2; D is unresolved. The germline CDR1 and CDR2 sequences are SGHRS and YFSETQ. V lost 3 bases to trimming and J lost 3 bases, with 12 bases between them. The length of the CDR3 is 14 residues. The CDR3 nucleotides are TGCGCCAGCAGCTCCGAAAACATCCACTATGGCTACACCTTC. Translation gives CASSSENIHYGYTF.